This T cell receptor (beta chain) is drawn from a study of response to subunit inactivated influenza vaccine. Study-wide results and caveats: Every seasonal influenza vaccination brings in few new T cells, the authors suggested.

This clonotype was counted only a few times. As yet, its antigen is unknown. The CDR3 consists of 14 residues. A single record per CDR3 protein comes from TCRdb applying MiXCR to the RT-PCR reads. The sample contains fewer than 800,000 distinct CDR3 sequences, around 14% of which appear only once. The rearrangement uses TRBV21-1 and TRBJ2-7. TRBV21-1 is designated a pseudogene. The TCR was taken from a man aged 45-65 years who received an inactivated influenza vaccine. This sample comprised PBMCs from blood, obtained approximately 12 days after vaccination. As DNA, the CDR3 is TGTGCCAGCAGCTGTGCGGTCGGTCGGTACGAGCAGTACTTC. This sequence encodes CASSCAVGRYEQYF.